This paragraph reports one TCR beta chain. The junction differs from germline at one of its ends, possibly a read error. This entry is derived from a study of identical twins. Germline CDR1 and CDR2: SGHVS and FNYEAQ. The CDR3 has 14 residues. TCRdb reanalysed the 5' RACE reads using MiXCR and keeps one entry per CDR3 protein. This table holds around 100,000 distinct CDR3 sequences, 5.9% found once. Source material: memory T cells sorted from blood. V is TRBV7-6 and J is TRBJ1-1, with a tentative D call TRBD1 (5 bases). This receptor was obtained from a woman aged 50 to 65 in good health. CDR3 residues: CASRGEGSNTDAFF. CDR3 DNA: TGTGCCAGCAGGGGGGAGGGGTCGAACACTGATGCTTTCTTT.